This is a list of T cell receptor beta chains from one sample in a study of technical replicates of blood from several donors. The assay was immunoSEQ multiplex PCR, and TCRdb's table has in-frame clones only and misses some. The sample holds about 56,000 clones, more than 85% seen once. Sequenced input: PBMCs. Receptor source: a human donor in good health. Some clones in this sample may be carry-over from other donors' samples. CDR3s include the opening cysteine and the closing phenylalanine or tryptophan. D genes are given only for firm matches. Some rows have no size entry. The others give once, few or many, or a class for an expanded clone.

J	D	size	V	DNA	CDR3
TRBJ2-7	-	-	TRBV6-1	TGTGCCAGCAGTGAGAGGCAGAGAGGCTACGAGCAGTACTTC	CASSERQRGYEQYF
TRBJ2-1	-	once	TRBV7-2	TGTGCCAGCAGCTTATTTACAAGCGGTTACAATGAGCAGTTCTTC	CASSLFTSGYNEQFF
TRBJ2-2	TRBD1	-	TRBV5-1	TGCGCCAGCAGCCAGGGACAGCGCACCGGGGAGCTGTTTTTT	CASSQGQRTGELFF
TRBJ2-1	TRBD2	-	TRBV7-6	TGTGCCAGCAGCTTGGGGACTAGCGGGGGTAATGAGCAGTTCTTC	CASSLGTSGGNEQFF
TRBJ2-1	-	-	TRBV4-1	TGCGCCAGCAGCCAACCTGAGAGGGTGGGCGTCTTCTACAATGAGCAGTTCTTC	CASSQPERVGVFYNEQFF
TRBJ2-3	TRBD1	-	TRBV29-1	TGCAGCGTTGCCGACAGGGTGCTACTTAGCACAGATACGCAGTATTTT	CSVADRVLLSTDTQYF
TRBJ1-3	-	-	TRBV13	TGTGCCAGCAGTTGGGGGGGTGGAAACACCATATATTTT	CASSWGGGNTIYF
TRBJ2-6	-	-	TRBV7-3	TGTGCCAGCAGCTTAGGCGCGGGGGGGGCCAACGTCCTGACTTTC	CASSLGAGGANVLTF
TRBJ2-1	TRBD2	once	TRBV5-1	TGCGCCAGCACCCTCGCGGGAGGGATTGATGAGCAGTTCTTC	CASTLAGGIDEQFF
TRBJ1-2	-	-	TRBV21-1	TGTGCCAGCAGCAAAGATCTCCAGGGTGAGTGTGGCTACACCTTC	CASSKDLQGECGYTF
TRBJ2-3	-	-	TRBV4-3	TGCGCCAGCAGGCCGGGATCCACAGATACGCAGTATTTT	CASRPGSTDTQYF
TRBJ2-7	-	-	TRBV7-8	TGTGCCAGCAGCTTAGGTGCAGCGACCTACGAGCAGTACTTC	CASSLGAATYEQYF
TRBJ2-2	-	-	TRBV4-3	TGCGCCAGCAGCCAAGTGGGCGCCGGGACACCCCCGAACACCGGGGAGCTGTTTTTT	CASSQVGAGTPPNTGELFF
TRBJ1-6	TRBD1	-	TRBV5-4	TGTGCCAGCAGCACCCCGGACAGGGGTTATAATTCACCCCTCCACTTT	CASSTPDRGYNSPLHF
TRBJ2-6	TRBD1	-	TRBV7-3	TGTGCCAGCAGCATCGGGACAGGGGGCGGCGGGGCCAACGTCCTGACTTTC	CASSIGTGGGGANVLTF
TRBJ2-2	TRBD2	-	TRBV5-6	TGTGCCAGCAGCCTAGCGGGAGTGTTTTCCGGGGAGCTGTTTTTT	CASSLAGVFSGELFF
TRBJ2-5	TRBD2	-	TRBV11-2	TGTGCCAGCAGTACTAGCGTAGAGACCCAGTACTTC	CASSTSVETQYF
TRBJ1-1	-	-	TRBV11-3	TGTGCCAGCAGCTTGGGAGGGGAAGGTGAAGCTTTCTTT	CASSLGGEGEAFF
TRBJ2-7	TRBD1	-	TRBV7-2	TGTGCCAGCAGTCCCATTTTTGGGACAGGGGCTGCCGAGCAGTACTTC	CASSPIFGTGAAEQYF
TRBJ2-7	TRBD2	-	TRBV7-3	TGTGCCAGCAGCACCGCGGGAGGGCCAAAATACGAGCAGTACTTC	CASSTAGGPKYEQYF
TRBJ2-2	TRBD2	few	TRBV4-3	TGCGCCAGCCAAACACGATCTAGCGGGAGGATGGAAACCGGGGAGCTGTTTTTT	CASQTRSSGRMETGELFF
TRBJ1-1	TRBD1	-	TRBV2	TGTGCCAGCAGGACAGGGGTAGGCACTGAAGCTTTCTTT	CASRTGVGTEAFF
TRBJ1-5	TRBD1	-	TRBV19	TGTGCCAGTAGTATGCCGACAGGGGGAGACAATCAGCCCCAGCATTTT	CASSMPTGGDNQPQHF
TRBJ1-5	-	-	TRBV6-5	TGTGCCACCCGACAGGGCAATCAGCCCCAGCATTTT	CATRQGNQPQHF
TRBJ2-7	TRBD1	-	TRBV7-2	TGTGCCAGCAGCTTAGCGCCTGGGACAGGGGTCCACGAGCAGTACTTC	CASSLAPGTGVHEQYF
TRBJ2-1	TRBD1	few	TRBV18	TGTGCCAGCTCACCCCTCCCGGACAGGGTTGATGAGCAGTTCTTC	CASSPLPDRVDEQFF
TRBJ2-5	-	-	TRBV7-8	TGTGCCAGCAGGCGTTCTCTAGCGTTTCAAGAGACCCAGTACTTC	CASRRSLAFQETQYF
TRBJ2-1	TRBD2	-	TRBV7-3	TGTGCCAGCAGCCCCGCGGGGGGGCGGCGGGAGCAGTTCTTC	CASSPAGGRREQFF
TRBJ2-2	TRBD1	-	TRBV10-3	TGTGCCATCAGTGAATCCGGGACAGGTTCCACCGGGGAGCTGTTTTTT	CAISESGTGSTGELFF
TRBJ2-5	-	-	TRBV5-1	TGCGCCAGCAGCTTAGGGCAGGGGTCAGAGACCCAGTACTTC	CASSLGQGSETQYF
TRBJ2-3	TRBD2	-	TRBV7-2	TGTGCCAGCAGCCCTCGCCAGCGGGAGACAACAGATACGCAGTATTTT	CASSPRQRETTDTQYF
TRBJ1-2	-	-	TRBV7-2	TGTGCCAGCAGCCCCCGGGACACAGCTAGCTATGGCTACACCTTC	CASSPRDTASYGYTF
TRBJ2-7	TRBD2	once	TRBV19	TGTGCCAGTACCTCTAGCGGGAACTCCTACGAGCAGTACTTC	CASTSSGNSYEQYF
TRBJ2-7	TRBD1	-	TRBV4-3	TGCGCCAGCAGCCTAAACAGGGGGAATACCTACGAGCAGTACTTC	CASSLNRGNTYEQYF
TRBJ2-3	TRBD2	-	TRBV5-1	TGCGCCAGCAGCTACGGGACTAGCGGGAGAGTAGATACGCAGTATTTT	CASSYGTSGRVDTQYF
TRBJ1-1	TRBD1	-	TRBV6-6	TGTGCCAGCAGTTACGAGGGGGCGCGAACTGAAGCTTTCTTT	CASSYEGARTEAFF
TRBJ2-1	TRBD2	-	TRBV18	TGTGCCAGCTCACCCGGGACTAGCGGGAGTGTATATGAGCAGTTCTTC	CASSPGTSGSVYEQFF
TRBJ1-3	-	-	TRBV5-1	TGCGCCAGCAGGCCTACAGGGCCTGGAAACACCATATATTTT	CASRPTGPGNTIYF
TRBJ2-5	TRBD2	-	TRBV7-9	TGTGCCAGCAGCCGGACTAGCGGGAGGGCCGTGGAGACCCAGTACTTC	CASSRTSGRAVETQYF
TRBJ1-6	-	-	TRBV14	TGTGCCAGCAGCCAAGGGATCCAAGGGGCGCTTTGGAATTCACCCCTCCACTTT	CASSQGIQGALWNSPLHF